Sequencing of this TCR beta chain was carried out in a study of regulatory T cells in long-lasting Graves disease. V was shortened by 5 bases and J by 2 bases, with 10 bases between the two germline ends. In germline, CDR1 is LNHNV, CDR2 YYDKDF (reference sequence). This CDR3 has 14 amino acids. Stated time point: newly diagnosed GD, antithyroid drugs for less than 3 months. Researchers made the TCR library from RNA that was extracted from PBMCs. Construction of TCR beta libraries relied on iRepertoire HTBI primers and on Arm-PCR targeting CDR3 regions. TCRdb fed the multiplex PCR reads into MiXCR, producing one record per CDR3 protein. This table has 410,000 or so distinct CDR3 sequences, more than 12% appearing once. This same sample was also part of a study on T cells in Graves' hyperthyroidism and ophthalmopathy.

This sequence was found in a woman aged 30 to 39 with Graves disease. Sample: peripheral blood mononuclear cells (PBMCs), taken at new diagnosis, from a patient treated with antithyroid drugs. The V gene is TRBV15, the J gene TRBJ2-1; D is tentatively TRBD1 or TRBD2 (5 bases each). CDR3 in amino acids: CATSGPGPYNEQFF. Written as DNA, the CDR3 is TGTGCCACCAGCGGACCGGGACCCTACAATGAGCAGTTCTTC.